Below are 32 T cell receptor beta chains sequenced from a single sample in a study of blood T cell repertoires in COVID-19 (dated by TCRdb to between 2020 and 2021). To prepare the library, the immunoSEQ multiplex PCR assay was applied. In its TCRdb copy, this immuneACCESS table keeps in-frame sequences only and misses some clones. Where compared with another copy, unresolved V genes explain less than half of these, and the others have no known cause. This sample is represented by about 190,000 clones; about 88% of them were singletons. The ten most abundant clones make up less than 3% of the sample. The specimen sequenced was peripheral blood. These receptors were collected from a woman aged 30 to 39 with active or convalescent COVID-19.

This clone was detected ten times or more. This chain joins TRBV14 and TRBJ1-6, with D hard to call. V lost 3 bases and J lost 8, with 5 bases in between. Germline V gene data show CDR1 as SGHDN and CDR2 as FVKESK. The CDR3 contains 12 residues. The CDR3 here is CASSQGDSPLHF. CDR3 coding DNA: TGTGCCAGCAGCCAGGGCGATTCACCCCTCCACTTT. The full variable domain, completed using reference TRBV14 and TRBJ1-6, is EAGVTQFPSHSVIEKGQTVTLRCDPISGHDNLYWYRRVMGKEIKFLLHFVKESKQDESGMPNNRFLAERTGGTYSTLKVQPAELEDSGVYFCASSQGDSPLHFGNGTRLTVT.

The V and J genes are TRBV15 and TRBJ2-3; D not certain. The CDR3 is made up of 14 amino acids. CDR1 LNHNV and CDR2 YYDKDF come from the germline V gene (reference sequence). The germline V and J ends were trimmed by 0 bases and 5 bases, with 9 bases remaining between them. The CDR3, as DNA: TGTGCCACCAGCAGAGACCCTAGTGGAGATACGCAGTATTTT. This codes for CATSRDPSGDTQYF. The full variable domain, completed using reference TRBV15 and TRBJ2-3, is DAMVIQNPRYQVTQFGKPVTLSCSQTLNHNVMYWYQQKSSQAPKLLFHYYDKDFNNEADTPDNFQSRRPNTSFCFLDIRSPGLGDTAMYLCATSRDPSGDTQYFGPGTRLTVL.

This chain joins TRBV19 and TRBJ1-6; possible D gene TRBD1, 5 bases. V lost 1 base, J lost 10 bases, and 5 bases lay in between. CDR1 and CDR2 from the germline V gene are LNHDA and SQIVND (reference sequence). This CDR3 is built from 12 residues. The CDR3 sequence: CASSIGGSPLHF. CDR3 DNA: TGTGCCAGTAGTATAGGGGGCTCACCCCTCCACTTT.

V gene TRBV18 combines with J gene TRBJ1-2, with 8 positions matching TRBD1. The CDR3 has 13 amino acids. Germline V gives CDR1 KGHSH, CDR2 LQKENI. J was trimmed by 4 bases and V by 2 bases; bases with no gene match: 0. CDR3 in amino acids: CASSPDRGYGYTF. Here the CDR3 DNA reads TGTGCCAGCTCACCAGACAGGGGCTATGGCTACACCTTC.

This chain connects TRBV21-1 to TRBJ1-4; the D call TRBD1 from the table was never checked on the DNA. TRBV21-1 is a recognized pseudogene. The CDR3 is 15 residues long. The CDR3 coding sequence is TGTGCCAGCAGCCGAAGGGGCGGACAGCCTGAAAAACTGTTTTTT. Translating gives CASSRRGGQPEKLFF.

This chain joins TRBV5-6 and TRBJ1-5, with 7 bases aligning to TRBD1. J gave up 4 bases and V 2 bases, and 9 bases lay outside the gene matches. Germline CDR1 and CDR2: SGHDT and YYEEEE. The CDR3 length is 16 residues. The CDR3 DNA reads as TGTGCCAGCAGCTTAGGGACAGTAAGACCTAATCAGCCCCAGCATTTT. Translating gives CASSLGTVRPNQPQHF.

The V and J genes are TRBV19 and TRBJ1-1, with a tentative D call TRBD1 (5 bases). Germline CDR1 reads LNHDA; CDR2 reads SQIVND (reference sequence). The CDR3 sequence is 13 residues long. V dropped 6 bases and J dropped 7 bases, with 15 bases sitting between them. The CDR3, as DNA: TGTGCCAGTAGCACCCAGGGAAGGGGTGAAGCTTTCTTT. This gives the protein CASSTQGRGEAFF.

The chain couples TRBV30 to TRBJ2-7; 12 bases fit TRBD2. The CDR3 is 14 amino acids. CDR1 is GTSNPN, CDR2 SVGIG, per germline (reference sequence). V was clipped by 5 bases and J by 2 bases; unmatched bases: 4. The chain's CDR3 is CAWVLAGGTYEQYF. CDR3 sequence (DNA): TGTGCCTGGGTTCTAGCGGGGGGGACCTACGAGCAGTACTTC. The whole variable domain, filled in from reference TRBV30 and TRBJ2-7, reads SQTIHQWPATLVQPVGSPLSLECTVEGTSNPNLYWYRQAAGRGLQLLFYSVGIGQISSEVPQNLSASRPQDRQFILSSKKLLLSDSGFYLCAWVLAGGTYEQYFGPGTRLTVT.

In DNA, the CDR3 is TGTGCCAGCTCGGAACTGGGACAAGGCTACACCTTC. It is translated as CASSELGQGYTF. The chain has TRBV6-5 and TRBJ1-2, with a possible D match to TRBD1 (6 bases). Germline loops: CDR1 MNHEY, CDR2 SVGAGI. This CDR3 contains 12 residues. V shed 8 bases and J shed 8 bases, with 15 bases lying between them.

The chain combines TRBV2 with TRBJ1-3; D is possibly TRBD1 (6 bases). Trimming removed 6 bases at V and 0 bases at J, with 12 bases between. CDR3 length: 15 residues. Germline V gene data show CDR1 as SNHLY and CDR2 as FYNNEI. CDR3 DNA sequence: TGTGCCAGCAGCGCACAGGGAATCTCTGGAAACACCATATATTTT. It encodes CASSAQGISGNTIYF.

The chain has TRBV10-3 and TRBJ2-3, with TRBD2 matching 10 bases. The CDR3 runs 18 residues. CDR1 and CDR2 from the germline V gene are ENHRY and SYGVKD. Trimming cost V 4 bases and J 4 bases; bases outside gene matches: 14. CDR3: CAISGAPLSGGTPDTQYF. The CDR3 nucleotides are TGTGCCATCAGTGGAGCCCCTCTTAGCGGGGGGACCCCAGATACGCAGTATTTT.

V is TRBV12-3 or TRBV12-4 and J is TRBJ1-4; no reliable D call. CDR3 length: 12 residues. The ends were cut back, 3 bases at V and 8 bases at J, with 7 bases in the middle. The CDR3 DNA follows: TGTGCCAGCAGTTTTATAGCCGAAAAACTGTTTTTT. Translation gives CASSFIAEKLFF.

This clone was counted once. The same CDR3 can be traced to other DNA sequences in this sample. The rearrangement links TRBV7-9 to TRBJ1-1; the D gene is possibly TRBD1 (5 bases). CDR3 length: 12 amino acids. Per germline, CDR1 SEHNR and CDR2 FQNEAQ (reference sequence). With 4 bases removed from V and 4 bases from J, the gap between germline ends came to 7 bases. The DNA of the CDR3 is TGTGCCAGCAGCTGGGGGGTCACTGAAGCTTTCTTT. Its protein product is CASSWGVTEAFF.

V gene TRBV10-1 combines with J gene TRBJ2-3, with 8 bases aligning to TRBD1. CDR1 and CDR2 (germline): WNHNN, SYGVQD (reference sequence). The CDR3 is 15 residues long. V lost 8 bases to trimming and J lost 4 bases; unmatched junction nucleotides: 11. CDR3 in DNA: TGCGCCAGCGGGGACTCAGGGGGCAGCGCAGATACGCAGTATTTT. Translated: CASGDSGGSADTQYF.

The V gene is TRBV11-2, the J gene TRBJ1-6; 7 bases are a match to TRBD1. From germline, CDR1 is SGHAT and CDR2 FQNNGV. The CDR3 totals 15 residues. Trimming took 5 bases from V and 4 from J; bases not matched to a gene: 5. The CDR3 protein is CASSPTGTYNSPLHF. CDR3 sequence (DNA): TGTGCCAGCAGCCCGACAGGGACTTATAATTCACCCCTCCACTTT.

V gene TRBV6-4 combines with J gene TRBJ1-2, with a tentative D call TRBD1 (6 bases). The CDR3 covers 16 residues. Germline V CDR1 and CDR2: MRHNA, SNTAGT. V was shortened by 2 bases and J by 8 bases, with 21 bases between the two germline ends. The CDR3 sequence is CASSDRRGGAKRGYTF. The DNA for the CDR3 is TGTGCCAGCAGTGACCGTCGGGGGGGCGCGAAGCGAGGCTACACCTTC.

The chain recombines TRBV18 with TRBJ1-1; perhaps TRBD1 as D (6 bases). This CDR3 has 15 residues. V gave up 4 bases and J gave up 2 bases, with 14 bases separating them. Per the germline V gene, CDR1 is KGHSH and CDR2 is LQKENI. CDR3 in DNA: TGTGCCAGCTCACTTACCCCGGGACACAACACTGAAGCTTTCTTT. Protein sequence: CASSLTPGHNTEAFF.

This chain links TRBV6-5 with TRBJ1-4; 7 nucleotides align to TRBD1. The CDR3 spans 13 residues. Germline V gives CDR1 MNHEY, CDR2 SVGAGI. The junction had 4 bases not matched to a gene; V was cut back by 10 bases and J by 2 bases. The CDR3 reads CATKQGTNEKLFF. The DNA for the CDR3 is TGTGCCACCAAACAGGGGACTAATGAAAAACTGTTTTTT.

This clone was observed a single time. The V and J genes are TRBV7-9 and TRBJ1-1; TRBD1 matches 10 bases. The CDR3 runs to 15 residues. Trimming removed 4 bases from V and 6 bases from J; junction bases left unmatched: 8. Germline loops: CDR1 SEHNR, CDR2 FQNEAQ (reference sequence). CDR3 coding DNA: TGTGCCAGCAGCTCATCCGGGACAGGGGTTCCTGAAGCTTTCTTT. Translation gives CASSSSGTGVPEAFF.

This clone was seen just once. The V call is TRBV4-1, the J call TRBJ1-1; 8 nucleotides align to TRBD1. This CDR3 comprises 15 residues. Germline-derived CDR1 and CDR2 are MGHRA and YSYEKL. V gave up 5 bases and J gave up 3 bases; unmatched junction bases: 8. CDR3 coding DNA: TGCGCCAGCAGCGCACGCTCAGGGGGCTACACTGAAGCTTTCTTT. This encodes CASSARSGGYTEAFF.

The chain links TRBV18 to TRBJ1-2; 7 bases map to TRBD1. From germline, CDR1 is KGHSH and CDR2 LQKENI. With 5 bases clipped from V and 8 bases from J, the junction kept 5 bases outside the gene matches. The CDR3 has 12 amino acids. The CDR3 nucleotides read TGTGCCAGCTCAATACCAGGGGGAGGCTACACCTTC. Translation: CASSIPGGGYTF.

J is TRBJ2-3 and V is TRBV5-1; no definite D call. The germline V gene encodes CDR1 SGHRS and CDR2 YFSETQ. CDR3 length: 11 residues. Trimming took 4 bases from V and 4 from J, leaving 4 bases between them. CDR3 protein: CASSEADTQYF. The CDR3 DNA is TGCGCCAGCAGCGAGGCAGATACGCAGTATTTT.

The chain carries TRBV15 and TRBJ1-5, with TRBD1 as a possible D gene (5 bases). Looked up from germline, CDR1 is LNHNV and CDR2 is YYDKDF (reference sequence). The CDR3 extends over 13 amino acids. Trimming pared 5 bases from V and 10 bases from J, leaving 15 bases between. CDR3 region: CATSLDGGGPQHF. The CDR3 bases are TGTGCCACCAGCCTCGATGGGGGAGGACCCCAGCATTTT.

Here the CDR3 reads CASSLVGGSNQPQHF. Written as DNA, the CDR3 is TGTGCCAGCAGCTTGGTGGGGGGTAGCAATCAGCCCCAGCATTTT. The chain recombines TRBV5-5 with TRBJ1-5; D may be TRBD1 (5 bases). The germline CDR1 and CDR2 sequences are SGHKS and YYEKEE (reference sequence). Deletions cut 0 bases from V and 0 bases from J, with 7 bases between. This CDR3 contains 15 residues.

The V call is TRBV9, the J call TRBJ1-5; perhaps TRBD1 as D (5 bases). This CDR3 comprises 14 residues. With 3 bases removed from V and 0 bases from J, the gap between germline ends came to 7 bases. The V gene's germline CDR1 is SGDLS and CDR2 YYNGEE. The CDR3 coding sequence is TGTGCCAGCAGCGCTGACAGTAGCAATCAGCCCCAGCATTTT. This translates into CASSADSSNQPQHF.

V is TRBV18 and J is TRBJ2-7, with 7 bases lining up with TRBD1. The CDR3 spans 13 residues. Germline trimming cut 8 bases from V and 1 base from J; bases unmatched to any gene: 5. CDR1 is KGHSH and CDR2 is LQKENI in the germline V gene. The CDR3 region is CASIGTESYEQYF. DNA of the CDR3: TGTGCCAGCATAGGGACAGAATCCTACGAGCAGTACTTC.

V usage is TRBV5-4 and J usage is TRBJ2-1, with TRBD2 identical over 8 bases. The CDR3 consists of 15 residues. Germline V lookup: CDR1 SGHNT, CDR2 YYREEE (reference sequence). V dropped 1 base and J dropped 2; count of bases not matched to a gene: 2. Written as DNA, the CDR3 is TGTGCCAGCAGCTTGTCCGGGGGGGCCTACAATGAGCAGTTCTTC. Residues: CASSLSGGAYNEQFF.

Points on this clone: The same CDR3 arises from other DNA sequences in this sample as well. The V call is TRBV6-5, the J call TRBJ1-5, with D possibly matching TRBD1 (5 bases). Trimming took off 0 bases at V and 0 bases at J, with 6 bases between the two ends. The CDR3 length is 15 residues. Germline-derived CDR1 and CDR2 are MNHEY and SVGAGI. Here the CDR3 reads CASSYSQGSNQPQHF. CDR3 bases: TGTGCCAGCAGTTACTCGCAGGGTAGCAATCAGCCCCAGCATTTT.

The V and J genes are TRBV7-6 and TRBJ2-7; possibly TRBD2 for D (5 bases). The V gene lost 5 bases and the J gene lost 2 bases, with 10 bases spanning the gap. Germline V lookup: CDR1 SGHVS, CDR2 FNYEAQ. There are 13 residues in the CDR3. CDR3 coding DNA: TGTGCCAGCAGCCCCCGGGATCCCTACGAGCAGTACTTC. Its translation is CASSPRDPYEQYF. Full variable domain (rest looked up from reference TRBV7-6 and TRBJ2-7): GAGVSQSPRYKVTKRGQDVALRCDPISGHVSLYWYRQALGQGPEFLTYFNYEAQQDKSGLPNDRFSAERPEGSISTLTIQRTEQRDSAMYRCASSPRDPYEQYFGPGTRLTVT.

The CDR3 here is CASSPWGLNTGELFF. CDR3 DNA: TGTGCCAGCAGCCCCTGGGGACTTAACACCGGGGAGCTGTTTTTT. V is TRBV11-2 and J is TRBJ2-2; a possible D gene is TRBD2 (6 bases). The length of the CDR3 is 15 residues. Germline loops: CDR1 SGHAT, CDR2 FQNNGV. V was shortened by 5 bases and J by 2 bases, with 12 bases between the two germline ends.

CDR3 in amino acids: CASSLKMNGEPSGANVLTF. CDR3 coding DNA: TGTGCCAGCAGCTTAAAAATGAACGGAGAACCCTCTGGGGCCAACGTCCTGACTTTC. V is TRBV13 and J is TRBJ2-6; D unclear. CDR3 size: 19 residues. Germline V gene sequence: CDR1 PRHDT, CDR2 FYEKMQ (reference sequence). Trimming stripped 2 bases from V and 0 bases from J, with 17 bases between.

This rearrangement joins TRBV28 to TRBJ1-1; the D is unclear. The V gene's germline CDR1 is MDHEN and CDR2 SYDVKM. This CDR3 contains 13 residues. V lost 1 base, J lost 1 base, and 4 bases lay in between. The CDR3 coding sequence is TGTGCCAGCAGTTTATCACAGAACACTGAAGCTTTCTTT. Amino acid sequence: CASSLSQNTEAFF.